Listed here is a single T cell receptor beta chain. The data are from a study of cytomegalovirus exposure and HLA in healthy donors. CDR3 length: 15 amino acids. The V gene's germline CDR1 is SGHRS and CDR2 YFSETQ. V was clipped by 1 base and J by 3 bases, with 10 bases between them. The study ran its PCR with 60 Vbeta and 13 Jbeta primers. The repertoire was sequenced with immunoSEQ multiplex PCR; TCRdb's copy has only in-frame clones and lacks some. This sample has some 110,000 clones, with 70% to 75% found just once. The gene calls are TRBV5-1 and TRBJ1-4; unclear D gene. The source is a woman younger than 35 in good health and CMV-seronegative. The sequenced sample was PBMCs. CDR3 DNA: TGCGCCAGCAGCTTGCAAAATCAGGCTAATGAAAAACTGTTTTTT. Translating gives CASSLQNQANEKLFF. The full variable domain, rest sourced from reference TRBV5-1 and TRBJ1-4, is KAGVTQTPRYLIKTRGQQVTLSCSPISGHRSVSWYQQTPGQGLQFLFEYFSETQRNKGNFPGRFSGRQFSNSRSEMNVSTLELGDSALYLCASSLQNQANEKLFFGSGTQLSVL.